Below, 29 T cell receptor beta chains from the same sample are listed, as sequenced in a study of identical twins (dated by TCRdb to the mid-2010s). The method was 5' RACE. Sequencer: Illumina HiSeq 2000. TCRdb reanalyzed the raw reads on its own, using fastp at Q25 for trimming and MiXCR for clone calling, and kept in-frame beta chains. Entries that share a CDR3 protein sequence are merged under the most common genes and DNA. In all, the sample holds more than 350,000 distinct CDR3 sequences, and 7% to 9.5% of those were seen once. The biggest ten clones account for 8% to 9.5% of the sample. Material for sequencing was naive T cells sorted from blood. What this sample's cell subset or site label stands for: cells isolated with a human naive T-cell isolation kit. These receptors were collected from a woman aged 45-60 years in good health.

V is TRBV3-1 and J is TRBJ2-5; 10 bases align to TRBD2. Trimming cost V 5 bases and J 2 bases; bases outside gene matches: 5. There are 15 residues in the CDR3. Germline-derived CDR1 and CDR2 are LGHDT and YNNKEL (reference sequence). In DNA, the CDR3 is TGTGCCAGCAGCAGGACTAGCGGAAGACAAGAGACCCAGTACTTC. Amino acids: CASSRTSGRQETQYF.

In the case of this clonotype: Given a much more abundant clone one base away, this may be a read error. The chain couples TRBV2 to TRBJ2-2; weak D call: TRBD2 (6 bases). This CDR3 region has 11 residues. Germline V gene sequence: CDR1 SNHLY, CDR2 FYNNEI. The CDR3 region is CAKELAGGLFF. In nucleotides, the CDR3 is TGTGCCAAAGAACTAGCCGGGGGGCTGTTTTTT.

This clonotype was observed at least ten times. The chain couples TRBV15 to TRBJ1-4; D might be TRBD1 (5 bases). From germline, CDR1 is LNHNV and CDR2 YYDKDF (reference sequence). V was clipped by 7 bases and J by 8 bases, with 14 bases between them. The CDR3 loop spans 13 amino acids. Here the CDR3 DNA reads TGTGCCACCACCGACGGGGGAGTCGAAAAACTGTTTTTT. It translates to CATTDGGVEKLFF.

The gene calls are TRBV15 and TRBJ2-1; TRBD2 is a possible D gene (5 bases). CDR3 length: 17 amino acids. Deletions cut 0 bases from V and 0 bases from J, with 12 bases between. The V gene's germline CDR1 is LNHNV and CDR2 YYDKDF (reference sequence). As DNA, the CDR3 is TGTGCCACCAGCAGAGATCAGGCGGGCCGCTCCTACAATGAGCAGTTCTTC. Encoded protein: CATSRDQAGRSYNEQFF.

The chain combines TRBV20-1 with TRBJ1-1; no clear D gene. This CDR3 is built from 11 residues. V lost 3 bases to trimming and J lost 8 bases, with 10 bases between them. The germline CDR1 and CDR2 sequences are DFQATT and SNEGSKA (reference sequence). In nucleotides, the CDR3 is TGCAGTGCTAGTACCGGGTCAGAAGCTTTCTTT. This sequence encodes CSASTGSEAFF.

The V and J genes are TRBV29-1 and TRBJ1-4; D possibly corresponds to TRBD1 (6 bases). The V gene lost 6 bases and the J gene lost 5 bases, with 10 bases spanning the gap. The CDR3 totals 12 residues. Per germline, CDR1 SQVTM and CDR2 ANQGSEA. CDR3 DNA sequence: TGCAGCGTCGGCAGGGGAAATGAAAAACTGTTTTTT. Protein product: CSVGRGNEKLFF.

This clonotype was seen a few times. This chain joins TRBV5-1 and TRBJ2-3; 11 bases fit TRBD2. The length of the CDR3 is 16 residues. The junction had 10 bases not matched to a gene; V was cut back by 2 bases and J by 8 bases. The germline CDR1 and CDR2 sequences are SGHRS and YFSETQ. The DNA for the CDR3 is TGCGCCAGCAGCTTTAGCGGGAGGGCCAAGGGCCGTACGCAGTATTTT. It codes for CASSFSGRAKGRTQYF.

This clonotype has ten or more counts. This chain uses TRBV5-1 with TRBJ2-3; possible D gene TRBD1, 8 bases. Germline loops: CDR1 SGHRS, CDR2 YFSETQ. The length of the CDR3 is 14 residues. The V end lost 2 bases, the J end lost 3 bases, and 10 bases lay between the germline ends. In DNA, the CDR3 is TGCGCCAGCAGCTTACAGGGGGGGACAGATACGCAGTATTTT. As protein: CASSLQGGTDTQYF.

There are a few counts of this clonotype. V gene TRBV20-1 combines with J gene TRBJ2-3; 13 bases match TRBD2. Trimming at V came to 1 base and at J to 5 bases, leaving 12 bases not matched to a gene. Germline CDR1 is DFQATT and CDR2 is SNEGSKA (reference sequence). This CDR3 region has 18 residues. The CDR3 region has the DNA TGCAGTGCTAGAGTAGTACTAGCGGGAGGGCCAGTCGGAGATACGCAGTATTTT. It translates to CSARVVLAGGPVGDTQYF.

This clonotype was detected a few times. The rearrangement links TRBV6-5 to TRBJ2-1, with 8 positions matching TRBD1. The CDR3 consists of 14 residues. Germline-derived CDR1 and CDR2 are MNHEY and SVGAGI. Trimming at V came to 5 bases and at J to 1 base, leaving 1 base not matched to a gene. The CDR3 sequence: CASSDRGSYNEQFF. The CDR3 DNA reads as TGTGCCAGCAGTGACAGGGGTTCCTACAATGAGCAGTTCTTC.

The V and J genes are TRBV6-1 and TRBJ2-5, with D perhaps TRBD1 (5 bases). V gave up 0 bases and J gave up 5 bases, with 13 bases separating them. Germline V gene data show CDR1 as MNHNS and CDR2 as SASEGT. This CDR3 is built from 15 residues. CDR3 loop: CASSEAGQADETQYF. CDR3 coding DNA: TGTGCCAGCAGTGAAGCGGGGCAGGCGGACGAGACCCAGTACTTC.

In this sample, this clonotype turned up a few times. This chain joins TRBV7-4 and TRBJ1-4, with a tentative D call TRBD1 (6 bases). Germline values: CDR1 SGHVT, CDR2 SQSDAQ. V lost 5 bases, J lost 0 bases, and 19 bases lay in between. The CDR3 has 18 amino acids. Written as DNA, the CDR3 is TGTGCCAGCAGCCCCCGGGGACATCCAGAAACAACTAATGAAAAACTGTTTTTT. It codes for CASSPRGHPETTNEKLFF.

This clonotype was detected ten times or more. The chain combines TRBV20-1 with TRBJ1-2; no definite D call. The length of the CDR3 is 11 residues. V lost 7 bases and J 3 bases, leaving 9 bases between the germline ends. Germline assignment: CDR1 DFQATT and CDR2 SNEGSKA (reference sequence). The CDR3 reads CSVDPDYGYTF. The CDR3 DNA reads TGCAGTGTTGATCCGGACTATGGCTACACCTTC.

The chain recombines TRBV12-3 or TRBV12-4 with TRBJ2-7, with TRBD2 identical over 15 bases. The CDR3 totals 16 residues. The V gene end was trimmed by 6 bases and the J gene end by 7 bases; junction bases not matched to a gene: 10. CDR3 sequence (DNA): TGTGCCAGCAGCCCTAGGGGTGGACTAGCGGGAGGGGAGCAGTACTTC. This codes for CASSPRGGLAGGEQYF.

This clonotype has a count of ten or more. This rearrangement joins TRBV29-1 to TRBJ1-1, with D perhaps TRBD1 (5 bases). Germline V lookup: CDR1 SQVTM, CDR2 ANQGSEA. V lost 1 base and J lost 1, with 7 bases in between. This CDR3 has 13 residues. As DNA, the CDR3 is TGCAGCGTTGAAGTGGGGACGAACACTGAAGCTTTCTTT. Amino acid sequence: CSVEVGTNTEAFF.

This clonotype was seen repeatedly, ten times or more. The chain joins TRBV29-1 to TRBJ2-5; D is ambiguous. Trimming cost V 6 bases and J 2 bases, with 13 bases left between them. The CDR3 length is 13 residues. CDR1 and CDR2 (germline): SQVTM, ANQGSEA. The CDR3: CSVAQLKQETQYF. DNA for the CDR3: TGCAGCGTAGCACAATTGAAGCAAGAGACCCAGTACTTC. The full variable domain, its missing parts supplied by reference TRBV29-1 and TRBJ2-5, is SAVISQKPSRDICQRGTSLTIQCQVDSQVTMMFWYRQQPGQSLTLIATANQGSEATYESGFVIDKFPISRPNLTFSTLTVSNMSPEDSSIYLCSVAQLKQETQYFGPGTRLLVL.

The V and J genes are TRBV2 and TRBJ2-7; D is unresolved. The V gene lost 8 bases and the J gene lost 5 bases, with 16 bases spanning the gap. Germline CDR1 SNHLY, CDR2 FYNNEI. The length of the CDR3 is 13 residues. This CDR3 reads CASRRGPFDEQYF. CDR3 nucleotide sequence: TGTGCCAGCCGGCGTGGCCCGTTCGACGAGCAGTACTTC.

The chain is built from TRBV15 and TRBJ2-1, with 7 bases identical to TRBD1. The V gene end was trimmed by 9 bases and the J gene end by 5 bases; junction bases not matched to a gene: 13. Germline lookup yields CDR1 LNHNV and CDR2 YYDKDF (reference sequence). This CDR3 region has 15 residues. CDR3 DNA: TGTGCCACGAACAGGGGCCCGCTAGATAACAATGAGCAGTTCTTC. This encodes CATNRGPLDNNEQFF.

This clonotype was detected only once. The chain combines TRBV7-2 with TRBJ1-2; the D is unclear. Germline assignment: CDR1 SGHTA and CDR2 FQGNSA. This CDR3 has 12 residues. Trimming cost V 5 bases and J 7 bases, with 11 bases left between them. The CDR3 region is CASSPKEGGYTF. The CDR3 DNA sequence: TGTGCCAGCAGCCCGAAGGAGGGTGGCTACACCTTC.

Ten or more counts support this clonotype. This rearrangement joins TRBV25-1 to TRBJ2-7; 10 bases fit TRBD1. This CDR3 has 13 residues. Germline CDR1 is MGHDK and CDR2 is SYGVNS. With V trimmed by 6 bases and J by 3 bases, 2 bases remained unmatched. The CDR3 reads CASRGTGVYEQYF. The CDR3 DNA sequence: TGTGCCAGCAGGGGGACAGGGGTCTACGAGCAGTACTTC.

The chain joins TRBV18 to TRBJ2-1, with 10 positions matching TRBD2. The CDR3 loop spans 16 amino acids. Germline V gives CDR1 KGHSH, CDR2 LQKENI. The ends lost 5 bases at V and 4 bases at J; junction bases unmatched: 8. The CDR3 DNA reads as TGTGCCAGCTCAACTAGCGGGACCTTAACATACAATGAGCAGTTCTTC. This translates into CASSTSGTLTYNEQFF.

This clonotype was seen many times. The V gene is TRBV4-1, the J gene TRBJ2-7, with 16 nucleotides matching TRBD2. Germline trimming cut 0 bases from V and 7 bases from J; bases unmatched to any gene: 3. CDR3 length: 16 amino acids. Per germline, CDR1 MGHRA and CDR2 YSYEKL. The CDR3 loop is CASSQDGGLAGGEQYF. The CDR3 DNA reads TGCGCCAGCAGCCAAGATGGGGGACTAGCGGGAGGGGAGCAGTACTTC.

A few counts support this clonotype. As DNA, the CDR3 is TGTGCCAGCAGTTACTCTTGGACAGGGGGGAAGGGGGCCAACGTCCTGACTTTC. Protein product: CASSYSWTGGKGANVLTF. The chain uses TRBV6-5 and TRBJ2-6; TRBD1 aligns across 10 bases. Germline CDR1 is MNHEY and CDR2 is SVGAGI. The ends lost 0 bases at V and 4 bases at J; junction bases unmatched: 6. The CDR3 consists of 18 residues.

This clonotype was counted a few times. The V gene is TRBV6-5, the J gene TRBJ2-1; 7 bases line up with TRBD2. The V segment lost 4 bases and the J segment 6 bases; nucleotides outside the gene matches: 6. This CDR3 spans 14 amino acids. Per germline, CDR1 MNHEY and CDR2 SVGAGI. The CDR3 coding sequence is TGTGCCAGCAGTTGGCGACTAGCAGGCAATGAGCAGTTCTTC. Residues: CASSWRLAGNEQFF.

This rearrangement joins TRBV12-3 or TRBV12-4 to TRBJ2-1; no reliable D call. The length of the CDR3 is 16 residues. Trimming stripped 2 bases from V and 1 base from J, with 12 bases between. In nucleotides, the CDR3 is TGTGCCAGCAGTTTATCCCCGGGCCCGTCCTACAATGAGCAGTTCTTC. It is translated as CASSLSPGPSYNEQFF.

Details on this clonotype: This clone may be a read error of a much larger clone one base away. The chain uses TRBV10-3 and TRBJ2-5; a possible D gene is TRBD2 (6 bases). Looked up from germline, CDR1 is ENHRY and CDR2 is SYGVKD. CDR3 length equals 14 residues. CDR3 coding DNA: TGTGCCATCACCGAGGGGCGGGACCAAGAGACCCAGAACTTC. It is translated as CAITEGRDQETQNF.

The chain uses TRBV18 and TRBJ2-5, with 13 bases fitting TRBD2. The V and J ends lost 0 bases and 7 bases, in that order; junction bases with no gene match: 14. Germline CDR1 is KGHSH and CDR2 is LQKENI. This CDR3 is 19 amino acids long. The CDR3 nucleotides read TGTGCCAGCTCACCACCTGACTCCACTAGCGGGAGGGCCCGGCGGACCCAGTACTTC. Translation: CASSPPDSTSGRARRTQYF.

The chain has TRBV29-1 and TRBJ2-2, with 14 bases matching TRBD2. J gave up 7 bases and V 4 bases, and 2 bases lay outside the gene matches. Per the germline V gene, CDR1 is SQVTM and CDR2 is ANQGSEA. The CDR3 runs to 14 residues. The CDR3 sequence: CSVVTSGGVGELFF. CDR3 coding DNA: TGCAGCGTTGTGACTAGCGGGGGGGTCGGGGAGCTGTTTTTT.

The rearrangement links TRBV5-6 to TRBJ1-4; D not certain. CDR1 is SGHDT, CDR2 YYEEEE, per germline. The CDR3 is 15 amino acids. With 6 bases removed from V and 5 bases from J, the gap between germline ends came to 17 bases. For the CDR3, the DNA is TGTGCCAGCATCAAAAAGGAGACCCCCAATGAAAAACTGTTTTTT. Translating it yields CASIKKETPNEKLFF.